These T cell receptor beta chains were read from a single sample in a study of cytomegalovirus exposure and HLA in healthy donors. This table comes from immunoSEQ multiplex PCR, and its TCRdb copy is limited to in-frame clones, with some not included. The sample consists of 210,000 or so clones, roughly 84% of them appearing once. Source material: PBMCs. These receptors all come from a boy aged 2 to 10 in good health and CMV-seronegative. CDR3s include the opening cysteine and the closing phenylalanine or tryptophan. Fields, in order: V gene, D gene, J gene, clone size, CDR3 DNA, CDR3 protein. The D gene is left open where the match is weak. Clone sizes are given selectively: once, few, many, or a class where the clone is expanded.

V: TRBV11-2
D: TRBD2
J: TRBJ2-7
size: NA
DNA: TGTGCCAGCAGCTGGGCCCCACTAGCGGGAGGTAGCTACGAGCAGTACTTC
CDR3: CASSWAPLAGGSYEQYF

V: TRBV19
D: NA
J: TRBJ2-7
size: NA
DNA: TGTGCCAGTAGCTTTGGACAGCAGTACGAGCAGTACTTC
CDR3: CASSFGQQYEQYF

V: TRBV4-2
D: NA
J: TRBJ1-1
size: once
DNA: TGTGCCAGCAGCCAAGATGGAGTTCACAAGAACACTGAAGCTTTCTTT
CDR3: CASSQDGVHKNTEAFF

V: TRBV19
D: TRBD1
J: TRBJ1-2
size: NA
DNA: TGTGCCAGTAGTATATGGCCAGGGGGCTATGGCTACACCTTC
CDR3: CASSIWPGGYGYTF

V: TRBV6-1
D: TRBD2
J: TRBJ2-7
size: NA
DNA: TGTGCCAGCAGTGTCAGCGGGATTATCCACGAGCAGTACTTC
CDR3: CASSVSGIIHEQYF

V: TRBV5-1
D: NA
J: TRBJ2-1
size: NA
DNA: TGCGCCAGCAGCTTGGGGGCGGGGGCTTACAATGAGCAGTTCTTC
CDR3: CASSLGAGAYNEQFF

V: TRBV6-1
D: NA
J: TRBJ1-1
size: few
DNA: TGTGCCAGCAGTGAAGCGAAGGCAGGATACCACACTGAAGCTTTCTTT
CDR3: CASSEAKAGYHTEAFF

V: TRBV6-5
D: NA
J: TRBJ2-5
size: NA
DNA: TGTGCCAGCAGCTCCCTCCAAGAGACCCAGTACTTC
CDR3: CASSSLQETQYF

V: TRBV9
D: NA
J: TRBJ1-1
size: NA
DNA: TGTGCCAGCAGCGTAGGGACAGCTTACACTGAAGCTTTCTTT
CDR3: CASSVGTAYTEAFF

V: TRBV7-3
D: NA
J: TRBJ1-6
size: NA
DNA: TGTGCCAGCAGCTTAAGGGGCGCCAATTCACCCCTCCACTTT
CDR3: CASSLRGANSPLHF

V: TRBV7-9
D: NA
J: TRBJ1-4
size: NA
DNA: TGTGCCAGCAGCCGAACCGGGTGGGATGAAAAACTGTTTTTT
CDR3: CASSRTGWDEKLFF

V: TRBV6-6
D: TRBD2
J: TRBJ2-7
size: NA
DNA: TGTGCCAGCACCCAGGGACTAGAGTCTGGCGAGCAGTACTTC
CDR3: CASTQGLESGEQYF

V: TRBV29-1
D: TRBD1
J: TRBJ2-3
size: NA
DNA: TGCAGCGTTCACAGGGGTATTAGTGAGGATACGCAGTATTTT
CDR3: CSVHRGISEDTQYF

V: TRBV19
D: TRBD2
J: TRBJ2-5
size: NA
DNA: TGTGCCAGTAGTCCGGAACTAGCGGGAGTTGAGACCCAGTACTTC
CDR3: CASSPELAGVETQYF

V: TRBV19
D: NA
J: TRBJ1-1
size: NA
DNA: TGTGCCAGTAGCCCACAGGCTCTGAACACTGAAGCTTTCTTT
CDR3: CASSPQALNTEAFF

V: TRBV30
D: NA
J: TRBJ1-1
size: NA
DNA: TGTGCCTGGAGTGAAGACTGGAACACTGAAGCTTTCTTT
CDR3: CAWSEDWNTEAFF

V: TRBV5-6
D: TRBD1
J: TRBJ2-1
size: once
DNA: TGTGCCAGCAGCCCGGACAGGGCAACCTACAATGAGCAGTTCTTC
CDR3: CASSPDRATYNEQFF

V: TRBV14
D: NA
J: TRBJ2-1
size: NA
DNA: TGTGCCAGCAGCCAAGTTAGGGGCCCCCTCAATGAGCAGTTCTTC
CDR3: CASSQVRGPLNEQFF

V: TRBV19
D: NA
J: TRBJ1-2
size: NA
DNA: TGTGCCAGTAGTGAACCATCGGGGGGCTACACCTTC
CDR3: CASSEPSGGYTF

V: TRBV6-4
D: TRBD1
J: TRBJ2-4
size: NA
DNA: TGTGCCAGCAGTGCGGACAGGGGTAAAAACATTCAGTACTTC
CDR3: CASSADRGKNIQYF

V: TRBV29-1
D: TRBD1
J: TRBJ1-3
size: few
DNA: TGCAGCGGCGCTCGGGACAGGGGAAACACCATATATTTT
CDR3: CSGARDRGNTIYF

V: TRBV2
D: NA
J: TRBJ1-2
size: few
DNA: TGTGCCAGCAGTGTCCTATATGGCTACACCTTC
CDR3: CASSVLYGYTF

V: TRBV19
D: NA
J: TRBJ1-5
size: NA
DNA: TGTGCCAGTAGTATCGGGTTTGACAATCAGCCCCAGCATTTT
CDR3: CASSIGFDNQPQHF

V: TRBV5-8
D: NA
J: TRBJ1-4
size: NA
DNA: TGTGCCAGCAGACCCCGGGTGAGAGAAAAACTGTTTTTT
CDR3: CASRPRVREKLFF

V: TRBV27
D: TRBD2
J: TRBJ2-1
size: NA
DNA: TGTGCCAGCAGTTTTCGAGCGGGGGGTAGTAATGAGCAGTTCTTC
CDR3: CASSFRAGGSNEQFF

V: TRBV7-9
D: NA
J: TRBJ2-3
size: NA
DNA: TGTGCCAGCAGCTTAGCGCTAGGAGGGACAGATACGCAGTATTTT
CDR3: CASSLALGGTDTQYF

V: TRBV10-2
D: NA
J: TRBJ2-7
size: NA
DNA: TGCGCCAGCAGTGATAAGGGGGTCTACGAGCAGTACTTC
CDR3: CASSDKGVYEQYF

V: TRBV5-4
D: TRBD1
J: TRBJ1-1
size: once
DNA: TGTGCCAGCAGCTGGGACAGGGGATCCACTGAAGCTTTCTTT
CDR3: CASSWDRGSTEAFF

V: TRBV19
D: NA
J: TRBJ1-2
size: NA
DNA: TGTGCCAGTAGTAGTAACGGGGGAGCGTGGGATGGCTACACCTTC
CDR3: CASSSNGGAWDGYTF

V: TRBV6-5
D: NA
J: TRBJ1-2
size: NA
DNA: TGTGCCAGCAGTCCTACCTACAGGGTAAACTATGGCTACACCTTC
CDR3: CASSPTYRVNYGYTF

V: TRBV10-2
D: NA
J: TRBJ1-1
size: NA
DNA: TGCGCCAGCAGTGGGGAGGGCTCGAACACTGAAGCTTTCTTT
CDR3: CASSGEGSNTEAFF